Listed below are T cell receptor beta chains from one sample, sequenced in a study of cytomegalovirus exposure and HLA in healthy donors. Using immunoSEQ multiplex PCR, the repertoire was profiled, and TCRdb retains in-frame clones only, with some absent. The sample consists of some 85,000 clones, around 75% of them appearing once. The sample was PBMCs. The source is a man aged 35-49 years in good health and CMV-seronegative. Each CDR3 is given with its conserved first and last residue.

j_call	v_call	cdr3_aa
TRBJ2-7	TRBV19	CASSRQADSYEQYF
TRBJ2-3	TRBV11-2	CASSLAGGTDTQYF
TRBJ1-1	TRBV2	CASSEEQASEAFF
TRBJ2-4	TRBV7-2	CASSHRNAGTGSKNIQYF
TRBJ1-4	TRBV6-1	CASRHDNKEKLFF
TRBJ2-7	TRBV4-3	CASSQGVAGSYEQYF
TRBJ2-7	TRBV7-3	CASSPTSGGTYEQYF
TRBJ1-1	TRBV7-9	CASIPVGDWTEAFF
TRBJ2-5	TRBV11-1	CASSPIKLAGAETQYF
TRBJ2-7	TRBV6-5	CASSYQAGTGGYEQYF
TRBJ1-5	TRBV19	CASSIGEGQPQHF
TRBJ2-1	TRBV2	CASSESLAGYNEQFF
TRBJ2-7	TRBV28	CASTPPGAGLYEQYF
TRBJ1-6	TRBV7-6	CASSALALRNSPLHF
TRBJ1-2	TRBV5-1	CASSGGTYGYTF
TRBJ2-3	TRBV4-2	CASSQDQRDRGGTDTQYF
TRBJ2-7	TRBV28	CASNSPGGPVEQYF
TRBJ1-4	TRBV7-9	CASSLEKGTTNEKLFF
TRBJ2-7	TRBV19	CASSRRQGAGEQYF
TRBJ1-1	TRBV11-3	CASSSPPGTGDTEAFF
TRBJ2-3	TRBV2	CASSGTGNTQYF
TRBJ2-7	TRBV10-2	CASGPGVARELYEQYF
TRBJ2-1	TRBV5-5	CASSLGQGITYNEQFF
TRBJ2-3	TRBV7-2	CASSSSDTQYF
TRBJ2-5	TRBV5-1	CASSLGDRAETQYF
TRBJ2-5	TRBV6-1	CASSDTGHSGETQYF
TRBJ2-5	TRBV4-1	CASSLGQGRRETQYF
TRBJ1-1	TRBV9	CASTRALETEAFF
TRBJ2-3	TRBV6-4	CASSLTSGRTDTQYF
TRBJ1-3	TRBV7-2	CASLSGFSSGNTIYF
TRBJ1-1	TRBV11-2	CASSGKPGQNTEAFF
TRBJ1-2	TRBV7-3	CASSAGQGEYGYPF
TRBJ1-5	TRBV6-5	CASNLTPGQPQHF
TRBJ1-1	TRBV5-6	CASSSGVKNTEAFF
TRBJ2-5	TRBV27	CASSFGEAETQYF
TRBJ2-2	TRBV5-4	CASSLGQGAPGTGELFF
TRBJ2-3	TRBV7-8	CASSMRLAGGSTDTQYF
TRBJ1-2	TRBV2	CASSGTVSNYGYTF
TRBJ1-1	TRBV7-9	CASSPPTGENTEAFF
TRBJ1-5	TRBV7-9	CASSPGQGSNQPQHF
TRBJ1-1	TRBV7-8	CASSLDALQRMNTEAFF
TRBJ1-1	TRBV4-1	CASSPSSTGFTEAFF
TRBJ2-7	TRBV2	CASSDPGSGTPTNYEQYF
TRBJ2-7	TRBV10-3	CAISQRGAPYEQYF
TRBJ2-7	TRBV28	CASGRSGGIYEQYF
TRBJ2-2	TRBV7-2	CASSLARDRAFTGELFF
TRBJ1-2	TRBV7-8	CASRGTAGYTF
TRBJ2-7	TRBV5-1	CASSVGPNYEQYF
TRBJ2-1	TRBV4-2	CASSQLGNRGIGREQFF
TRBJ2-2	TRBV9	CASSVKGHNTGELFF
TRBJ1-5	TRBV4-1	CASSPPGSNQPQHF
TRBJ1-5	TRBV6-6	CASRERQSNQPQHF
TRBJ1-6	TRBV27	CASSLFAPRDSRRASYNSPLHF
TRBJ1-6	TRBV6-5	CASNPPSSPLHF
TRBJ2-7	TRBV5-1	CASSFGPGGVPYEQYF
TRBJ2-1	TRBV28	CASIASGSYNEQFF
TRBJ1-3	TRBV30	CAWSAGQGGNTIYF
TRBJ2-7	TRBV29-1	CSVRGFYEQYF
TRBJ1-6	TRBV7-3	CASSFTASYNSPLHF
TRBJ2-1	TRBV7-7	CASSLEGGGEQFF